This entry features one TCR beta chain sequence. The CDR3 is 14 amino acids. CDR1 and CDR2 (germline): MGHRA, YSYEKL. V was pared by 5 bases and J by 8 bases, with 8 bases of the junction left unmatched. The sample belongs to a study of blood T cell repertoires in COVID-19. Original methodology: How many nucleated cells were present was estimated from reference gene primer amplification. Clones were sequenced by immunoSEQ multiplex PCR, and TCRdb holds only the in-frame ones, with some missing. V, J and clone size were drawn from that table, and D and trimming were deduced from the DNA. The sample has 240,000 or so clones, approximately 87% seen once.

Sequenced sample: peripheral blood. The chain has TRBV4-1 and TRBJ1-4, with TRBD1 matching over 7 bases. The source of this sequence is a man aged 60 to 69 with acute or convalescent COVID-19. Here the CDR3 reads CASSSRGEMEKLFF. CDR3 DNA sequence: TGCGCCAGCAGCTCCAGGGGGGAGATGGAAAAACTGTTTTTT.